The next 7 T cell receptor beta chains were all read from a single sample in a study of vaccination and CD4 T cells after COVID-19. Scientists ran DNA taken from cultured CD4+ T cells through the Oncomine TCR Beta short-read assay for sequencing. TCRdb analysed the PCR reads with MiXCR anew, one entry per CDR3 protein. This table holds 7,500 to 9,500 distinct CDR3 sequences, 45% to 60% found once. Treatment: approximately 10-day PBMC culture with coronavirus spike peptide pools or control peptides (ViraFEST assay). Their specific antigens are unknown. Sample: CD4+ T cells from blood, cultured in vitro. The source of these receptors is a human donor who had recovered from COVID-19.

The chain has TRBV6-5 and TRBJ1-1; D not certain. The germline V gene has CDR1 MNHEY and CDR2 SVGAGI. The CDR3 has 13 amino acids. Trimming cost V 2 bases and J 6 bases, with 10 bases left between them. The CDR3 protein is CASSYDPRAEAFF. CDR3 DNA sequence: TGTGCCAGCAGTTACGACCCGCGCGCTGAAGCTTTCTTT.

This clonotype has a handful of counts. CDR3 DNA sequence: TGTGCCAGCAGTCAGATGGGACAACCCCCCTACGAGCAGTACTTC. Translation gives CASSQMGQPPYEQYF. The chain uses TRBV7-2 and TRBJ2-7; D is perhaps TRBD1 (6 bases). Germline V gene data show CDR1 as SGHTA and CDR2 as FQGNSA. CDR3 length: 15 residues. Trimming took 6 bases from V and 2 from J, leaving 17 bases between them.

The V gene is TRBV20-1, the J gene TRBJ1-3; a weak D match, TRBD1 (5 bases). The CDR3 has 14 amino acids. CDR1 and CDR2 (germline): DFQATT, SNEGSKA (reference sequence). V was pared by 3 bases and J by 0 bases, with 9 bases between. The CDR3 DNA reads as TGCAGTGCTAGGGGGGGGAGCTCTGGAAACACCATATATTTT. It specifies CSARGGSSGNTIYF.

The sample holds a few counts of this clonotype. The chain carries TRBV6-5 and TRBJ1-5, with a tentative D call TRBD1 (5 bases). Germline V gene lookup returns CDR1 MNHEY and CDR2 SVGAGI. The CDR3 spans 14 residues. V was cut by 2 bases and J by 2 bases, with 7 bases left in between. CDR3 nucleotides: TGTGCCAGCAGTTACACAGGAGGCAATCAGCCCCAGCATTTT. It translates to CASSYTGGNQPQHF.

The rearrangement uses TRBV20-1 and TRBJ1-2, with TRBD1 identical over 11 bases. V lost 5 bases to trimming and J lost 2 bases; unmatched junction nucleotides: 4. Germline V gene lookup returns CDR1 DFQATT and CDR2 SNEGSKA (reference sequence). The CDR3 covers 14 residues. In DNA form, the CDR3 reads TGCAGTGCTGTGGGACAGGGGGGCAACTATGGCTACACCTTC. Its translation is CSAVGQGGNYGYTF.

This clonotype was seen more than once but under ten times. The chain has TRBV7-8 and TRBJ2-3; 8 nucleotides line up with TRBD1. The ends lost 9 bases at V and 0 bases at J; junction bases unmatched: 8. The CDR3 contains 15 residues. Germline V gene sequence: CDR1 SGHVS, CDR2 FQNEAQ. CDR3 protein: CASPSRQGSTDTQYF. CDR3 nucleotides: TGTGCCAGTCCCAGCCGACAGGGGAGCACAGATACGCAGTATTTT. Drawing the rest from reference TRBV7-8 and TRBJ2-3, the complete variable domain is GAGVSQSPRYKVAKRGQDVALRCDPISGHVSLFWYQQALGQGPEFLTYFQNEAQLDKSGLPSDRFFAERPEGSVSTLKIQRTQQEDSAVYLCASPSRQGSTDTQYFGPGTRLTVL.

This clonotype was counted a few times. The V gene is TRBV6-1, the J gene TRBJ1-6; D gene unclear. Germline V gene lookup returns CDR1 MNHNS and CDR2 SASEGT. The CDR3 has 19 residues. V dropped 4 bases and J dropped 9 bases, with 28 bases sitting between them. CDR3 region: CASSGGRAGIFPEFSPLHF. CDR3 DNA: TGTGCCAGCAGTGGAGGTAGGGCTGGCATATTTCCCGAATTTTCACCCCTCCACTTT.